These 28 T cell receptor beta chains came from one sample sequenced in a study of healthy donors' naive CD4 and CD8 T cells. Starting from around 500 ng of total RNA, TCR libraries were made with linear amplification. TCRdb fed the reads into MiXCR, producing one record per CDR3 protein. The sample carries about 180,000 distinct CDR3 sequences, about 76% recorded once. Input material: naive CD4+ and CD8+ T cells sorted from blood, pooled from several donors. Receptors were obtained from a pool of human donors in good health; the sample pools cells from several healthy donors.

The chain joins TRBV6-2 or TRBV6-3 to TRBJ2-1, with 9 bases lining up with TRBD2. The junction had 7 bases not matched to a gene; V was cut back by 9 bases and J by 4 bases. The CDR3 contains 14 residues. Germline V gene lookup returns CDR1 MNHEY and CDR2 SVGEGT. In nucleotides, the CDR3 is TGTGCCAGTAGAATAGCGGGAGAGTACAATGAGCAGTTCTTC. This sequence encodes CASRIAGEYNEQFF.

This clonotype came up a few times. V gene TRBV12-3 or TRBV12-4 combines with J gene TRBJ2-1; unclear D gene. V was shortened by 3 bases and J by 6 bases, with 9 bases between the two germline ends. The CDR3 runs to 13 residues. For the CDR3, the DNA is TGTGCCAGCAGTTTTGTGGAGTTCAATGAGCAGTTCTTC. Translated, it gives CASSFVEFNEQFF.

The V and J genes are TRBV6-2 or TRBV6-3 and TRBJ1-5; 7 nucleotides align to TRBD1. Germline CDR1 reads MNHEY; CDR2 reads SVGEGT. The V segment lost 6 bases and the J segment 5 bases; nucleotides outside the gene matches: 4. This CDR3 contains 13 residues. In DNA, the CDR3 is TGTGCCAGCAGCGACAGGGCCTATCAGCCCCAGCATTTT. As protein: CASSDRAYQPQHF.

The rearrangement joins TRBV29-1 to TRBJ2-2, with D unclear. Germline-derived CDR1 and CDR2 are SQVTM and ANQGSEA. V lost 7 bases and J lost 3, with 12 bases in between. This CDR3 has 13 amino acids. DNA for the CDR3: TGCAGCGCCAAGAATCGGGACACCGGGGAGCTGTTTTTT. Translation: CSAKNRDTGELFF.

The rearrangement uses TRBV20-1 and TRBJ2-5; D perhaps matches TRBD2 (6 bases). This CDR3 region has 14 residues. The V end lost 6 bases, the J end lost 1 base, and 15 bases lay between the germline ends. Per the germline V gene, CDR1 is DFQATT and CDR2 is SNEGSKA (reference sequence). The CDR3 DNA reads as TGCAGTGCCCTGACTAGGGAGGCCCAAGAGACCCAGTACTTC. Translating gives CSALTREAQETQYF.

The V gene is TRBV19, the J gene TRBJ1-1, with no clear D. Trimming took off 5 bases at V and 1 base at J, with 14 bases between the two ends. The CDR3 sequence is 15 residues long. Germline CDR1 is LNHDA and CDR2 is SQIVND (reference sequence). The CDR3 sequence is CASSWAGSGNTEAFF. CDR3 DNA sequence: TGTGCCAGTAGTTGGGCAGGATCAGGGAACACTGAAGCTTTCTTT.

The gene calls are TRBV5-1 and TRBJ2-5; TRBD1 matches 8 bases. Germline CDR1 reads SGHRS; CDR2 reads YFSETQ. CDR3 length: 14 amino acids. After removal of 6 bases from V and 3 bases from J, the junction contained 7 bases not matched to a gene. The CDR3 sequence: CASMTGAVKETQYF. DNA for the CDR3: TGCGCCAGCATGACAGGGGCTGTCAAAGAGACCCAGTACTTC. Full variable domain (remainder filled in from reference TRBV5-1 and TRBJ2-5): KAGVTQTPRYLIKTRGQQVTLSCSPISGHRSVSWYQQTPGQGLQFLFEYFSETQRNKGNFPGRFSGRQFSNSRSEMNVSTLELGDSALYLCASMTGAVKETQYFGPGTRLLVL.

This sequence joins TRBV29-1 and TRBJ2-1, with unresolved D. V was pared by 3 bases and J by 2 bases, with 8 bases between. The CDR3 has 13 residues. Germline V gene sequence: CDR1 SQVTM, CDR2 ANQGSEA. The CDR3 DNA reads as TGCAGCGTTGACACCGAAACCTACAATGAGCAGTTCTTC. As protein: CSVDTETYNEQFF.

The chain links TRBV6-5 to TRBJ2-7, with 8 bases that match TRBD1. Looked up from germline, CDR1 is MNHEY and CDR2 is SVGAGI. This CDR3 is 13 amino acids long. V trimming: 6 bases; J trimming: 5 bases; junction bases outside the gene matches: 6. CDR3 residues: CASRDRATHEQYF. In DNA, the CDR3 is TGTGCCAGCAGGGACAGGGCAACCCACGAGCAGTACTTC.

The chain links TRBV4-2 to TRBJ2-1; no firm D call. V gave up 8 bases and J gave up 9 bases, with 11 bases separating them. The CDR3 has 11 amino acids. Germline V gene sequence: CDR1 LGHNA, CDR2 YNFKEQ. This CDR3 is CASRKEVEQFF. The CDR3 DNA reads as TGTGCCAGCCGTAAGGAAGTTGAGCAGTTCTTC.

Only a few counts were recorded for this clonotype. The rearrangement joins TRBV29-1 to TRBJ1-1; D ambiguous. The CDR3 runs 10 residues. The V end was cut by 2 bases, the J end by 6 bases, with 4 bases between. In germline, CDR1 is SQVTM, CDR2 ANQGSEA. CDR3 nucleotides: TGCAGCGTTGAAAATTCTGAAGCTTTCTTT. Encoded protein: CSVENSEAFF.

This sequence joins TRBV5-4 and TRBJ2-3; D may match TRBD1 or TRBD2 (6 bases each). Germline assignment: CDR1 SGHNT and CDR2 YYREEE (reference sequence). The ends were cut back, 4 bases at V and 4 bases at J, with 19 bases in the middle. The CDR3 consists of 16 residues. The CDR3 sequence is CASSDVRWGAADTQYF. In DNA, the CDR3 is TGTGCCAGCAGCGACGTGCGTTGGGGGGCCGCAGATACGCAGTATTTT.

The chain has TRBV29-1 and TRBJ1-1, with D uncertain. The germline gives CDR1 SQVTM, CDR2 ANQGSEA. The CDR3 length is 13 residues. V lost 6 bases, J lost 0 bases, and 11 bases lay in between. The CDR3 nucleotides read TGCAGCGTATCGCAGGCGGTGAACACTGAAGCTTTCTTT. This encodes CSVSQAVNTEAFF.

J is TRBJ2-3 and V is TRBV5-5; D is possibly TRBD1 (6 bases). Trimming pared 1 base from V and 1 base from J, leaving 7 bases between. In germline, CDR1 is SGHKS, CDR2 YYEKEE (reference sequence). This CDR3 is built from 14 residues. CDR3 coding DNA: TGTGCCAGCAGCTTGAACAGGGGCACAGATACGCAGTATTTT. Encoded protein: CASSLNRGTDTQYF.

V and J are TRBV29-1 and TRBJ2-5, with D perhaps given as TRBD1 or TRBD2 (5 bases each). The CDR3 has 14 amino acids. Germline CDR1 reads SQVTM; CDR2 reads ANQGSEA. V was cut by 7 bases and J by 1 base, with 16 bases left in between. In DNA, the CDR3 is TGCAGCGGAGAGGGACCGACGATCCAAGAGACCCAGTACTTC. Its translation: CSGEGPTIQETQYF.

V and J are TRBV27 and TRBJ1-2; possibly TRBD1 for D (5 bases). The CDR3 sequence is 14 residues long. From germline, CDR1 is MNHEY and CDR2 SMNVEV (reference sequence). Trimming cost V 6 bases and J 6 bases, with 17 bases left between them. This CDR3 is CASRPLTGVHGYTF. CDR3 DNA sequence: TGTGCCAGCAGACCATTAACAGGCGTCCATGGCTACACCTTC.

The V call is TRBV11-2, the J call TRBJ2-1; 14 bases are a match to TRBD2. V gave up 0 bases and J gave up 8 bases; unmatched junction bases: 6. There are 17 residues in the CDR3. The germline V gene encodes CDR1 SGHAT and CDR2 FQNNGV. CDR3 DNA sequence: TGTGCCAGCAGCTTAGAGGTGGGACTAGCGGGAGAAGATGAGCAGTTCTTC. Protein sequence: CASSLEVGLAGEDEQFF.

A single count supports this clonotype. V gene TRBV7-8 combines with J gene TRBJ2-7; 7 bases align to TRBD1. CDR3 length: 14 amino acids. V shed 5 bases and J 2 bases; nucleotides not matched to a gene: 6. Germline values: CDR1 SGHVS, CDR2 FQNEAQ. CDR3: CASSIRDSPYEQYF. For the CDR3, the DNA is TGTGCCAGCAGCATCCGGGACAGTCCCTACGAGCAGTACTTC.

This clonotype was recorded a few times. The V gene is TRBV19, the J gene TRBJ1-1; D not resolved. The germline gives CDR1 LNHDA, CDR2 SQIVND (reference sequence). V lost 7 bases and J lost 6, with 15 bases in between. The CDR3 runs 13 residues. The CDR3 region is CASMPVESSEAFF. CDR3 nucleotides: TGTGCCAGTATGCCCGTCGAGAGTTCTGAAGCTTTCTTT.

V is TRBV29-1 and J is TRBJ1-1, with D tentatively TRBD1 (5 bases). The V end lost 6 bases, the J end lost 4 bases, and 18 bases lay between the germline ends. Germline CDR1 reads SQVTM; CDR2 reads ANQGSEA. The CDR3 sequence is 14 residues long. For the CDR3, the DNA is TGCAGCGTACTACAGGTTGGACGGGGCACTGAAGCTTTCTTT. It yields the protein CSVLQVGRGTEAFF.

The CDR3: CASSLDSTINGYTF. The CDR3 region has the DNA TGCGCCAGCAGCTTGGACAGCACTATCAATGGCTACACCTTC. The genes are TRBV5-1 and TRBJ1-2, with D hard to call. V was shortened by 0 bases and J by 6 bases, with 12 bases between the two germline ends. This CDR3 is 14 amino acids long. Germline V gene lookup returns CDR1 SGHRS and CDR2 YFSETQ.

V usage is TRBV5-1 and J usage is TRBJ1-2, with D tentatively TRBD1 (5 bases). Germline V gives CDR1 SGHRS, CDR2 YFSETQ. Trimming pared 4 bases from V and 2 bases from J, leaving 9 bases between. CDR3 length: 13 residues. The CDR3 is CASSPTENYGYTF. In nucleotides, the CDR3 is TGCGCCAGCAGCCCGACAGAGAACTATGGCTACACCTTC.

The chain is built from TRBV6-5 and TRBJ2-1, with 8 bases lining up with TRBD2. There are 15 residues in the CDR3. Germline loops: CDR1 MNHEY, CDR2 SVGAGI. The ends lost 5 bases at V and 7 bases at J; junction bases unmatched: 10. DNA for the CDR3: TGTGCCAGCAGTAGGGCCGGGACTAGTGAAAATGAGCAGTTCTTC. It encodes CASSRAGTSENEQFF.

The J gene is TRBJ2-7, the V gene TRBV10-3; tentative D call: TRBD2 (7 bases). CDR3 length equals 14 residues. Germline V CDR1 and CDR2: ENHRY, SYGVKD. V was pared by 6 bases and J by 4 bases, with 16 bases between. The DNA of the CDR3 is TGTGCCATCAGGGACACGGGGGGCGGGTACGAGCAGTACTTC. It translates to CAIRDTGGGYEQYF.

This clonotype occurred a few times. This chain joins TRBV30 and TRBJ1-1; 7 bases match TRBD1. Looked up from germline, CDR1 is GTSNPN and CDR2 is SVGIG (reference sequence). The CDR3 loop spans 17 amino acids. Losses at the gene ends were 0 bases for V and 1 base for J; bases not matched to a gene: 11. CDR3 nucleotide sequence: TGTGCCTGGAGTGTAGGGGGACAGCGGAGGAAGAACACTGAAGCTTTCTTT. It codes for CAWSVGGQRRKNTEAFF.

The chain links TRBV6-1 to TRBJ2-7, with a tentative D call TRBD1 (5 bases). This CDR3 has 13 residues. The germline V gene encodes CDR1 MNHNS and CDR2 SASEGT. Trimming shortened V by 3 bases and J by 2 bases, and 8 bases separated the two germline ends. The DNA of the CDR3 is TGTGCCAGCAGTGACAGGGTGCCCTACGAGCAGTACTTC. It yields the protein CASSDRVPYEQYF.

This chain connects TRBV30 to TRBJ2-3; maybe TRBD2 (6 bases). Germline lookup yields CDR1 GTSNPN and CDR2 SVGIG (reference sequence). The CDR3 is made up of 15 amino acids. Trimming removed 3 bases at V and 2 bases at J, with 15 bases between. CDR3 region: CAWRMGSGYTDTQYF. The CDR3 DNA is TGTGCCTGGAGGATGGGTAGCGGTTACACAGATACGCAGTATTTT.

V and J are TRBV29-1 and TRBJ2-7, with 10 bases identical to TRBD1. CDR1 is SQVTM, CDR2 ANQGSEA, per germline. The CDR3 runs 15 residues. Germline trimming cut 0 bases from V and 7 bases from J; bases unmatched to any gene: 9. The CDR3 sequence: CSVEEPGTGVREQYF. CDR3 nucleotides: TGCAGCGTTGAAGAACCCGGGACAGGGGTGCGGGAGCAGTACTTC.